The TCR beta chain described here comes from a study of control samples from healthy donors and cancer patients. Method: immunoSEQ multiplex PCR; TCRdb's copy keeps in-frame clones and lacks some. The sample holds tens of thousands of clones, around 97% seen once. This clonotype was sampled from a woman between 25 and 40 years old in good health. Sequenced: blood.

CDR3 amino acids: CALGGGEAGTEAFF. As DNA, the CDR3 is TGTGCCTTGGGGGGAGGTGAGGCCGGCACTGAAGCTTTCTTT. The chain recombines TRBV30 with TRBJ1-1; D may be TRBD1 (5 bases). V lost 7 bases and J lost 4, with 19 bases in between. The CDR3 extends over 14 amino acids. Germline lookup yields CDR1 GTSNPN and CDR2 SVGIG (reference sequence). The variable domain in full, with the rest retrieved from reference TRBV30 and TRBJ1-1, is SQTIHQWPATLVQPVGSPLSLECTVEGTSNPNLYWYRQAAGRGLQLLFYSVGIGQISSEVPQNLSASRPQDRQFILSSKKLLLSDSGFYLCALGGGEAGTEAFFGQGTRLTVV.